This T cell receptor beta chain was found in a study of memory CD4+ T cells and cytomegalovirus serostatus. About the research overall: Donors were healthy Belgian adults, about ten CMV seropositive and 20 to 25 seronegative.

Assay: immunoSEQ multiplex PCR; the TCRdb copy retains only in-frame clones and omits some. This table holds 50,000 to 70,000 clones, more than 60% found once. Germline assignment: CDR1 SGHVS and CDR2 FQNEAQ. Trimming removed 0 bases at V and 0 bases at J, with 8 bases between. The CDR3 is 15 residues long. The sort gate was single viable CD3+CD4+CD8-CD45RO+ cells for memory CD4+ T cells. Whole-study findings and limits: Each of 67 CMV-associated TCRbeta sequences occurred in one to five individuals.

This clone appeared a few times. Its cognate antigen is unknown. Sequencing was done on a sample of memory CD4+ T cells from blood. The clonotype originates from an adult in good health and CMV-seronegative. This chain joins TRBV7-8 and TRBJ1-2; D perhaps matches TRBD1 (5 bases). CDR3 coding DNA: TGTGCCAGCAGCTTAGCGCAGGGAACTAACTATGGCTACACCTTC. Amino acids: CASSLAQGTNYGYTF.